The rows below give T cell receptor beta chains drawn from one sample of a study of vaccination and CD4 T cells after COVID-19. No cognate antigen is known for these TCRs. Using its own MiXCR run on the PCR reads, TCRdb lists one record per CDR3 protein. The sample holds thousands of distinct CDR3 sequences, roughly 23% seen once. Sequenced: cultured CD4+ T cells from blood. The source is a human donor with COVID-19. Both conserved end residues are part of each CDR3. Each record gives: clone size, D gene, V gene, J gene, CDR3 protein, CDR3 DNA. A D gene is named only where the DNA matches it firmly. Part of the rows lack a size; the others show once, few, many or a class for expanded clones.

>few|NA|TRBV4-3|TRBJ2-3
CASSQGVGDPPDTQYF
TGCGCCAGCAGCCAAGGAGTGGGAGATCCTCCAGATACGCAGTATTTT
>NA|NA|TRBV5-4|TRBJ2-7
CASSLRGISYEQYF
TGTGCCAGCAGCTTGCGAGGGATCTCCTACGAGCAGTACTTC
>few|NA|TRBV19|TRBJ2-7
CASSIVTGGEQYF
TGTGCCAGTAGTATAGTGACAGGCGGCGAGCAGTACTTC
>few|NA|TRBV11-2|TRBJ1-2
CASSPSTRAAGGYTF
TGTGCCAGCAGCCCCTCGACCCGGGCGGCGGGTGGCTACACCTTC
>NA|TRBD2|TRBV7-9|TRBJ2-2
CASRRTSGGANTGELFF
TGTGCCAGCAGGCGGACTAGCGGGGGGGCGAACACCGGGGAGCTGTTTTTT
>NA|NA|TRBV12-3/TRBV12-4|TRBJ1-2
CASGSLRKIYTF
TGTGCCAGCGGATCTCTCCGGAAGATCTACACCTTC
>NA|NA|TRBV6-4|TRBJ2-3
CASSHRLSTDTQYF
TGTGCCAGCAGTCACCGATTGAGCACAGATACGCAGTATTTT
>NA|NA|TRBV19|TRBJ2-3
CASSIGRGLADTQYF
TGTGCCAGTAGTATCGGGAGGGGGCTGGCGGATACGCAGTATTTT
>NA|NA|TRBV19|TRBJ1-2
CASGELNGYTF
TGTGCCAGCGGGGAGCTGAATGGCTACACCTTC
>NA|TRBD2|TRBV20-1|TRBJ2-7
CSARAGSGGKYEQYF
TGCAGTGCTAGGGCCGGTAGCGGGGGGAAGTACGAGCAGTACTTC
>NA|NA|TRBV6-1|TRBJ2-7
CASSKTGLSLLDEQYF
TGTGCCAGCAGTAAAACAGGGCTCTCCCTCTTGGACGAGCAGTACTTC
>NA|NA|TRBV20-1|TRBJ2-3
CSARATSISLDTQYF
TGCAGTGCTAGAGCGACTAGTATCTCTCTAGATACGCAGTATTTT
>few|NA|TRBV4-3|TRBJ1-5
CASSQAWTVQNQPQHF
TGCGCCAGCAGCCAAGCTTGGACCGTACAAAATCAGCCCCAGCATTTT
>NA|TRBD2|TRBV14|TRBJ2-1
CASSQNRGLRNNEQFF
TGTGCCAGCAGCCAGAATAGGGGACTACGCAACAATGAGCAGTTCTTC
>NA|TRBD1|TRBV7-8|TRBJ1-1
CASSSDRETEAFF
TGTGCCAGCAGCTCGGACAGGGAAACTGAAGCTTTCTTT
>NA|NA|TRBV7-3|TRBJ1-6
CASSLTGNSPLHF
TGTGCCAGCAGCTTAACGGGGAATTCACCCCTCCACTTT
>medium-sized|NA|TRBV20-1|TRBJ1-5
CSARDYGGAQPQHF
TGCAGTGCTAGAGATTACGGGGGGGCGCAGCCCCAGCATTTT
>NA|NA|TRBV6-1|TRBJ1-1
CASSRYVGQLNTEAFF
TGTGCCAGCAGCCGTTACGTAGGACAGCTAAACACTGAAGCTTTCTTT
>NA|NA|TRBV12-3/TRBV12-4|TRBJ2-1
CASSLPLGGPYEQFF
TGTGCCAGCAGTCTTCCACTGGGGGGGCCTTATGAGCAGTTCTTC
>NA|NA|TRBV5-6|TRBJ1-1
CASSSGLNTEAFF
TGTGCCAGCAGCTCGGGACTCAACACTGAGGCTTTCTTT
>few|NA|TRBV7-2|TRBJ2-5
CASSLARGAETQYF
TGTGCCAGCAGCTTAGCTAGGGGGGCGGAGACCCAGTACTTC
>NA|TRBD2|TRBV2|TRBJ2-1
CASSDKRGGVNEQFF
TGTGCCAGCAGTGATAAACGGGGGGGTGTCAATGAGCAGTTCTTC
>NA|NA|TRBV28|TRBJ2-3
CASSRGGSTDTQYF
TGTGCCAGCAGCCGAGGGGGGAGCACAGATACGCAGTATTTT
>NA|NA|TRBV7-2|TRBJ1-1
CASSLGDGYTEAFF
TGTGCCAGCAGCTTAGGGGACGGGTACACTGAAGCTTTCTTT
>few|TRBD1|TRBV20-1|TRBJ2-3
CSAGGQTDTQYF
TGCAGTGCTGGGGGACAGACAGATACGCAGTATTTT
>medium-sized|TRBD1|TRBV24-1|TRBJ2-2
CATSAASWTGKGTGELFF
TGTGCCACCAGTGCCGCCAGTTGGACAGGGAAGGGCACCGGGGAGCTGTTTTTT
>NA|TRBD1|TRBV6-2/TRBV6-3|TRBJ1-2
CASLRSGRGSGYTF
TGTGCCAGCTTAAGATCCGGCAGGGGGAGCGGCTACACCTTC
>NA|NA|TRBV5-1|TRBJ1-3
CASSLAQGSGNTIYF
TGCGCCAGCAGCTTGGCCCAGGGCTCTGGAAACACCATATATTTT
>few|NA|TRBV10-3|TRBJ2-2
CAISGGVQNGELFF
TGTGCCATCAGTGGAGGGGTACAGAACGGGGAGCTGTTTTTT
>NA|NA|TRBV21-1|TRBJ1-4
CASSKAREREEKLFF
TGTGCCAGCAGCAAAGCGAGAGAGAGGGAGGAAAAACTGTTTTTT
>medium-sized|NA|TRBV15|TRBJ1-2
CATQRRDLYGYTF
TGTGCCACCCAACGTCGGGACCTATATGGCTACACCTTC
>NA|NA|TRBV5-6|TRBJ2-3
CASSTTGRNTDTQYF
TGTGCCAGCAGCACAACGGGACGGAACACAGATACGCAGTATTTT
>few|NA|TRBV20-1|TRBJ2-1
CSVRGGGKVLEQFF
TGCAGTGTTAGAGGTGGGGGTAAAGTTCTTGAGCAGTTCTTC
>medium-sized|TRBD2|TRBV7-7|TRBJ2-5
CASSFREGQETQYF
TGTGCTAGCAGCTTCAGGGAGGGACAAGAGACCCAGTACTTC
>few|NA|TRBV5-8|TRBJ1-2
CASSLDYVSYGYTF
TGTGCCAGCAGCTTGGATTATGTGAGCTATGGCTACACCTTC
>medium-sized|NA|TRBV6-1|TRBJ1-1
CASSPRTRNTEAFF
TGTGCCAGCAGTCCGAGAACAAGGAACACTGAAGCTTTCTTT
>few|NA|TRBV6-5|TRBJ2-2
CASSYSTGAGELFF
TGTGCCAGCAGTTACTCGACTGGCGCCGGGGAGCTGTTTTTT
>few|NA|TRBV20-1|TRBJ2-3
CSARQVLGRGGDTQYF
TGCAGTGCTCGCCAGGTGCTTGGGCGAGGAGGAGATACGCAGTATTTT
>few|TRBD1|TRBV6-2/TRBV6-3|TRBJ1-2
CASLGSGRGSGYTF
TGTGCCAGCTTAGGATCCGGCAGGGGGAGCGGCTACACCTTC
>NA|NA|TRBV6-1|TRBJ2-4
CASRSGLAKNIQYF
TGTGCCAGCAGATCGGGGCTAGCCAAAAACATTCAGTACTTC
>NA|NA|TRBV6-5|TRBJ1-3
CASSYPGGPLSGNTIYF
TGTGCCAGCAGTTACCCCGGGGGTCCTCTCTCTGGAAACACCATATATTTT
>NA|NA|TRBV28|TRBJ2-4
CASSSSWGWDLKNIQYF
TGTGCCAGCAGTTCCTCCTGGGGGTGGGACCTCAAAAACATTCAGTACTTC
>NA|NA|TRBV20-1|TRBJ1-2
CSAQLDRNYGYTF
TGCAGTGCCCAACTCGACAGGAACTATGGCTACACCTTC
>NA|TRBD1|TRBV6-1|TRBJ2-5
CASSLYGQDQETQYF
TGTGCCAGCAGTCTATACGGACAGGACCAAGAGACCCAGTACTTC
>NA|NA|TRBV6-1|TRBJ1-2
CASSEGGAVNYGYTF
TGTGCCAGCAGTGAAGGAGGAGCGGTTAACTATGGCTACACCTTC
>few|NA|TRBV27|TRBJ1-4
CASSTRLSGGEKLFF
TGTGCCAGCAGTACTAGACTCTCCGGAGGGGAAAAACTGTTTTTT
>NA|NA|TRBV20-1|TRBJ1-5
CSARGGSFSVQPQHF
TGCAGTGCTAGAGGGGGTAGTTTTTCGGTTCAGCCCCAGCATTTT
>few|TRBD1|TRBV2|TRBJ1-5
CASSAGTGQPQHF
TGTGCCAGCAGTGCCGGGACAGGCCAGCCCCAGCATTTT
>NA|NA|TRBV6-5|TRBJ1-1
CASSYTSGNTEAFF
TGTGCCAGCAGTTACACGAGCGGAAACACTGAAGCTTTCTTT
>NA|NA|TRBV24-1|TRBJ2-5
CATSHGEQRTRATQYF
TGTGCCACCAGCCATGGGGAACAGAGAACCCGTGCGACCCAGTACTTC
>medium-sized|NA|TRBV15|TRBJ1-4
CATSGPTGGNEKLFF
TGTGCCACCAGCGGGCCTACGGGGGGTAATGAAAAACTGTTTTTT